This T cell receptor (beta chain) was captured by sequencing in a study of cytomegalovirus exposure and HLA in healthy donors (dated by TCRdb to about 2017). Study-level background: In an earlier analysis of approximately 500 of the donors, around 290 Gb of sequence data and 100 million or so unique TCR beta sequences from about 179 million T cells were reported. Of the roughly 420 genotyped donors, approximately 81% were placed in the genetic ancestry cluster associated with self-reported Caucasian donors. Donor age, sex, ethnicity and CMV serostatus were compiled alongside the repertoire data. HLA typing included class I and class II loci at four-digit resolution. The study combined high-throughput TCR immunosequencing, statistical association of individual TCRs with disease status, and machine learning to predict cytomegalovirus infection status. A later genetic analysis took genome-wide SNP genotypes for about three fifths of the roughly 670 donors and used that subset as a discovery cohort. An early release covering 550 to 650 HLA-typed donors comprised approximately 300 gigabases of sequencing data and about 90 million unique TCR sequences. Rather than drawing on any new phenotypic data, the later analysis identified candidate immune exposures from TCR beta sequences and the way those sequences occurred across donors. Besides the first cohort of around 670 subjects, a separate validation cohort made up of roughly 120 different subjects was used. In an earlier analysis of 587 of the donors, high-throughput TCR beta sequencing was used to judge whether each TCR beta V gene segment behaved as functional or pseudogenic. The study profiled the T cell repertoires of hundreds of subjects by immunosequencing and related them to cytomegalovirus serostatus. All discovery cohort repertoires had been generated on a single sequencing platform. Four or five DR-DQ haplotypes were treated as single units for association and clustering because of strong linkage in the cohort. The study aimed to test whether signatures of past pathogen exposure could be identified by cataloging public T cell receptors. A later analysis re-analyzed previously published TCR beta repertoires from 666 donors and added high-resolution HLA genotyping to study TCR occurrence patterns. Among 398 genotyped donors of the cohort, an average of approximately 220,000 unique TCR beta nucleotide sequences was sequenced per donor, of which 15% to 20% were non-productive. The number of donors typed differed by locus, with roughly 629-640 for A, B, C, DRB1 and DQB1, roughly 520 for DQA1, 600 to 610 for DPA1, and around 430 for DPB1.

The full study reports these points: This cohort had only TCR beta chains sequenced, and the lack of alpha or paired-chain data limited which features could be detected. A further reported finding was that TCR beta sequences accurately predicted the HLA-A and HLA-B alleles for most subjects in the first cohort. An earlier analysis of 450 to 750 of the donors showed that most TCR beta V segments appeared in productive rearrangements either about 87% or about 30% of the time, which broadly matched IMGT annotations. In vitro tests confirmed that a few of the cytomegalovirus-associated TCR beta chains recognize cytomegalovirus antigens. According to the authors, the approach could potentially be generalized to other disease states and immunological phenotypes. The only immune exposure information available for the cohort was CMV serostatus. Presence/absence analyses assumed roughly uniform sequencing depth across donors, an assumption that may not hold. A later analysis found that most CMV-associated TCR beta chains appeared HLA-restricted, with HLA associations seemingly driven largely by CMV exposure. The earlier analysis of fewer than 750 of the donors excluded some 16 rarely observed V segments, including chromosome 9 orphons, because counts were too low. According to a later genetic analysis, donors in an Asian-associated ancestry cluster had fewer N-insertions in productive TCRs than the roughly 670-donor mean. A group of highly shared sequence variants was considered likely to be a technical artifact of the sequencing pipeline. In a later genetic analysis, a missense DCLRE1C variant was associated with V-gene and J-gene trimming of TCR beta chains, and the association was replicated in an independent cohort. A later analysis found that HLA-associated TCR beta chains were more clonally expanded and had lower generation probabilities than equally common non-associated chains. Most TCR sequences were observed very rarely across donors, whereas some public TCRs were present in many individuals. In a later analysis, TCR association rates were found to vary across HLA loci, with the most associated TCRs seen for DRB1 alleles and the fewest for HLA-C alleles. Several of the top co-occurrence clusters appeared to be linked to parvovirus B19, influenza, CMV and Epstein-Barr virus, according to a later analysis. Because HLA typing was unavailable for some donors at each locus, only the typed subset was used in association tests. Correlated functional status among segregating V segments might be attributable to linkage disequilibrium, but an unknown experimental factor could not be ruled out. In a later analysis, over 15,000 TCR beta sequences were associated with specific HLA alleles at a false discovery rate of 0.05. In both the original and validation cohorts, the classifier was reported to diagnose cytomegalovirus status with high specificity and sensitivity. A total of 150 to 200 TCR beta chains were listed by the study as associated with cytomegalovirus. Assigning TCR associations to individual alleles was difficult when HLA alleles, especially DR and DQ, strongly co-occurred.

As regards this clone: This clone's antigen is unknown. No much larger clonotype is one base removed from it; base qualities were not supplied.

The cohort comprised under 700 healthy bone marrow donors. All cohort members were sampled while nominally healthy, although unrecorded immune exposures were likely present. The donor tested CMV seronegative and was one of the 352 seronegative cohort members. A peripheral blood sample was provided by each donor, and peripheral blood mononuclear cells were used for TCR beta sequencing. Genomic DNA extraction from the blood cell samples was performed with the Qiagen DNeasy Blood Extraction Kit. To prepare the library, the immunoSEQ multiplex PCR assay was applied. A mixture of 60 forward primers for TCR Vbeta segments and 13 reverse primers for TCR Jbeta segments was used in the multiplex PCR. A multiplex PCR assay on genomic DNA amplified the CDR3 region of rearranged TCR beta genes. Amplified TCR beta libraries were sequenced as 87-base-pair reads on the Illumina HiSeq System. Regarding the original processing steps: A later analysis tallied tens of millions of unique TCR beta chains across the 650 to 750 repertoires, and some 12 million of those chains were shared by two or more donors. To remove PCR and sequencing errors, raw reads were error-corrected and collapsed into unique sequences using a nearest-neighbor algorithm that merged closely related sequences. CDR3 sequences were aligned to IMGT reference sequences to assign V, D and J gene segments. For a sequence to be retained, at least a six-nucleotide match to both a V gene segment and a J gene segment was required. A rearrangement was called productive if the CDR3 had no stop codons and remained in frame with V and J, and every other rearrangement was called non-productive. Following IMGT convention, CDR3 was defined as the stretch from the second conserved V-encoded cysteine up to the conserved J-encoded phenylalanine. In an earlier analysis of around 570 of the donors, sequences lacking an unambiguous match to a single V gene segment were excluded. In an earlier analysis of approximately 610 of the donors, V segments were called functional above 56.7% productive rearrangements and were called segregating when the between-donor standard deviation exceeded 5%. A statistical classification framework was built to diagnose cytomegalovirus status from the catalog of TCR beta chain sequences. In a later analysis, V and J genes were assigned by comparing TCR nucleotide sequences against IMGT/GENE-DB human TR gene sequences. A later analysis assigned CDR3 sequences and most-parsimonious VDJ recombination scenarios with the TCRdist pipeline. A later analysis defined each TCR beta chain by its CDR3 amino acid sequence plus V-gene family, and excluded reads lacking a unique V-gene family. In a later analysis, 450 to 600 highly shared, low-generation-probability nucleotide sequences were removed to address suspected cross-contamination and a sequencing artifact. For each public chain, a later analysis derived a clonal expansion index from normalized ranks of inferred template counts within each repertoire. A later analysis computed generation probabilities with a VDJ recombination model fitted to out-of-frame rearrangements, and checked the results against IGoR. A later analysis scored TCR-TCR, TCR-HLA and TCR-CMV co-occurrence with hypergeometric tests, applying a repertoire-size bias correction to TCR pairs. A later analysis estimated false discovery rates by permuting HLA or CMV assignments 20 times. A later analysis grouped co-occurring TCRs with DBSCAN, adding TCRdist sequence similarity when clustering within HLA-allele-positive subsets. Repertoires with fewer than 30,000 or more than 120,000 public chains were left out of co-occurrence clustering, as were five repertoires with anomalous nucleotide sharing. TCRdb's version of the immuneACCESS table is confined to in-frame rearrangements and falls short of the full clone set. An unresolved V gene accounts for under half of the shortfall where checked; the remainder is of unknown origin. D and trimming come from the DNA, and the V and J calls and clone size come from that table. This sample holds roughly 100,000 clones; 69% were observed only once. 3.2% of the sample is taken by the ten largest.

The sequence was collected from a man in his thirties or forties in good health and CMV-seronegative. The sequencing input was PBMCs.

The CDR3 amino acid sequence is: CASSPGRQGPREPQHF. The nucleotides read TGTGCCAGCAGCCCCGGCCGACAGGGACCGCGAGAGCCCCAGCATTTT. The rearrangement combines TRBV11-3 with TRBJ1-5; TRBD1 aligns with 7 central bases. Counted from cysteine to phenylalanine, this CDR3 has 16 amino acids. Only the CDR3 portion is preserved as DNA: 48 bases, with reading frame beginning at the first base. From V the trimming removes 5 bases and from J it removes 8 bases, while the gene matches leave 15 bases of the junction unaccounted for. The germline V gene encodes CDR1 SGHNT and CDR2 YENEEA.